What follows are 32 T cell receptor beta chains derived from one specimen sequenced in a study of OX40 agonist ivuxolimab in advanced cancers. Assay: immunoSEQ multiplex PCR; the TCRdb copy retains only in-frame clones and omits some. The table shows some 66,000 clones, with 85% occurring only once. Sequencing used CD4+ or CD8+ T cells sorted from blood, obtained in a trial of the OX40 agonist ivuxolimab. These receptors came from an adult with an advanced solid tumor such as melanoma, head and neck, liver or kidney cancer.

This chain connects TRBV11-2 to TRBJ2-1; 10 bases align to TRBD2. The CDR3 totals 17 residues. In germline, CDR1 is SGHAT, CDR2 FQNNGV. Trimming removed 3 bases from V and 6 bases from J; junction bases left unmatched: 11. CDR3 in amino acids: CASSFRSPSGRGNEQFF. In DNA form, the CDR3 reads TGTGCCAGCAGCTTCCGAAGTCCTAGCGGGAGAGGCAATGAGCAGTTCTTC.

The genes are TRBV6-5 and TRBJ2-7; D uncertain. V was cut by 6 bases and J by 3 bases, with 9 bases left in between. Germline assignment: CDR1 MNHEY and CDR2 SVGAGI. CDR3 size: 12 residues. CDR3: CASSTRDYEQYF. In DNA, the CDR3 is TGTGCCAGCAGCACTCGAGACTACGAGCAGTACTTC.

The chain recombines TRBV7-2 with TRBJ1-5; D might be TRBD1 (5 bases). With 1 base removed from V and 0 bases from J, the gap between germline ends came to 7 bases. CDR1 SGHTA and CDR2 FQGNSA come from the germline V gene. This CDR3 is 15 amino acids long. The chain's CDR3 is CASSLVQGSNQPQHF. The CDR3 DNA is TGTGCCAGCAGCTTAGTTCAGGGTAGCAATCAGCCCCAGCATTTT.

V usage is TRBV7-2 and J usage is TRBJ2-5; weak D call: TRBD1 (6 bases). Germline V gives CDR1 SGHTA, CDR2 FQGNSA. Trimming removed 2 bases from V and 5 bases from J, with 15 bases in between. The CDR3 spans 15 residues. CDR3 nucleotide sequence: TGTGCCAGCAGCTTAAAGGGCGGGCAGGGGGAGACCCAGTACTTC. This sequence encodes CASSLKGGQGETQYF.

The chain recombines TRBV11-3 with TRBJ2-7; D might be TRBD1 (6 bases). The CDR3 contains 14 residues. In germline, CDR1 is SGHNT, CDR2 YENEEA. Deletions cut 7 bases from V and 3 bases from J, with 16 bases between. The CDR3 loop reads CASTAFTGNYEQYF. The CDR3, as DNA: TGTGCCAGCACAGCTTTTACAGGGAACTACGAGCAGTACTTC.

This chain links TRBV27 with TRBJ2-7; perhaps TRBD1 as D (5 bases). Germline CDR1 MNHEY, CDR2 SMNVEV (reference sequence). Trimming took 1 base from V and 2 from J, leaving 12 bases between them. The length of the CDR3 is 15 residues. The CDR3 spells CASSLYPSGTYEQYF. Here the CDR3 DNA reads TGTGCCAGCAGTTTATACCCCTCAGGGACCTACGAGCAGTACTTC.

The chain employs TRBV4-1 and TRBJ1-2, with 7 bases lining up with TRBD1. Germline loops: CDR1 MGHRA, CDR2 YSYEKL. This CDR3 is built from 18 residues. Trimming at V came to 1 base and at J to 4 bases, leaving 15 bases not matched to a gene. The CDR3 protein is CASSQGLGQTSTIYGYTF. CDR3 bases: TGCGCCAGCAGCCAAGGCTTGGGACAGACTTCTACGATCTATGGCTACACCTTC.

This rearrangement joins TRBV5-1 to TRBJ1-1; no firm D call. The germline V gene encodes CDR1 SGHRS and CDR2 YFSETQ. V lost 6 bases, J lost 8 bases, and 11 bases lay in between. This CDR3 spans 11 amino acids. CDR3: CASTLSGEAFF. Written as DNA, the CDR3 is TGCGCCAGCACCCTATCAGGCGAAGCTTTCTTT.

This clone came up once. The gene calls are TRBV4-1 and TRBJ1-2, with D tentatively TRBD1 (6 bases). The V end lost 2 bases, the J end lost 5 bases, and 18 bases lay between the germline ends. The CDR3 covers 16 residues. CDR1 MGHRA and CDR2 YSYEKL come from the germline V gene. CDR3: CASSQSNSLRGYGYTF. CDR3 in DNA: TGCGCCAGCAGCCAATCTAACTCCCTAAGGGGGTATGGCTACACCTTC.

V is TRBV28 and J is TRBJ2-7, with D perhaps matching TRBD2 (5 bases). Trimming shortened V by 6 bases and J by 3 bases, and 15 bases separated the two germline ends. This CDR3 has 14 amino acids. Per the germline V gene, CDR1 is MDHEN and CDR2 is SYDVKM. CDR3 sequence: CASSRPDSLYEQYF. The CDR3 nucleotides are TGTGCCAGCAGCCGACCGGACTCCCTCTACGAGCAGTACTTC. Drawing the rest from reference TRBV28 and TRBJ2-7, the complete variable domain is DVKVTQSSRYLVKRTGEKVFLECVQDMDHENMFWYRQDPGLGLRLIYFSYDVKMKEKGDIPEGYSVSREKKERFSLILESASTNQTSMYLCASSRPDSLYEQYFGPGTRLTVT.

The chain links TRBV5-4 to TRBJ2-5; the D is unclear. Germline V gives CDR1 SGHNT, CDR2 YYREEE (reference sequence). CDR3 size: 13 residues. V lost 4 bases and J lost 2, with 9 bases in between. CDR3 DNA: TGTGCCAGCAGCCCGGGCGCTCAAGAGACCCAGTACTTC. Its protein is CASSPGAQETQYF.

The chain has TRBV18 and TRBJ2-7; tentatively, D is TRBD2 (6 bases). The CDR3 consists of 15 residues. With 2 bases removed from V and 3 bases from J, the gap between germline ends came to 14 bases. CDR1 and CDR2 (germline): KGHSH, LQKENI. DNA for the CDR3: TGTGCCAGCTCACCAGAGCGGGTCTACATCTACGAGCAGTACTTC. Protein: CASSPERVYIYEQYF.

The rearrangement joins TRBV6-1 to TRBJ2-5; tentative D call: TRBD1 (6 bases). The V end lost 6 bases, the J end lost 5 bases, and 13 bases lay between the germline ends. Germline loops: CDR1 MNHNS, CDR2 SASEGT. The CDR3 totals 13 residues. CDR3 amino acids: CASRVQGPETQYF. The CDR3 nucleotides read TGTGCCAGCAGAGTACAGGGTCCGGAGACCCAGTACTTC.

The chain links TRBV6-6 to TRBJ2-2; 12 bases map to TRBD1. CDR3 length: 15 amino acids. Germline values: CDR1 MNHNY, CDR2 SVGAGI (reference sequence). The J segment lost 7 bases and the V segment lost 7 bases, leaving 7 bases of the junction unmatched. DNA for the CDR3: TGTGCCAGCAAAGGGACAGGGGGCTCGAGCGGGGAGCTGTTTTTT. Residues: CASKGTGGSSGELFF.

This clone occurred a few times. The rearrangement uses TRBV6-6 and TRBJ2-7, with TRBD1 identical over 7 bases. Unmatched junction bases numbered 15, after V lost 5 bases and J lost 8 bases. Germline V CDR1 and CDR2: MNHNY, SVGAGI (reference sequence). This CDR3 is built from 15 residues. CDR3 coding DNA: TGTGCCAGCAGTCGATCCGGGACAGAATTTTGGAAGCAGTACTTC. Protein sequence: CASSRSGTEFWKQYF.

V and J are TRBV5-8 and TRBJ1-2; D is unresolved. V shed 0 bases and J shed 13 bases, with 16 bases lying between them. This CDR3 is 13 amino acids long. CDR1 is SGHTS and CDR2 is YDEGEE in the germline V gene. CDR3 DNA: TGTGCCAGCAGCTTGGAGGGCGCCCTGCAAAGCACCTTC. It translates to CASSLEGALQSTF.

Written as DNA, the CDR3 is TGTGCCAGCAGCGCTAGCGGGGGTACCTACAATGAGCAGTTCTTC. Translated: CASSASGGTYNEQFF. The gene calls are TRBV9 and TRBJ2-1; 10 bases fit TRBD2. The germline V gene has CDR1 SGDLS and CDR2 YYNGEE. The CDR3 has 15 amino acids. The junction had 2 bases not matched to a gene; V was cut back by 3 bases and J by 2 bases.

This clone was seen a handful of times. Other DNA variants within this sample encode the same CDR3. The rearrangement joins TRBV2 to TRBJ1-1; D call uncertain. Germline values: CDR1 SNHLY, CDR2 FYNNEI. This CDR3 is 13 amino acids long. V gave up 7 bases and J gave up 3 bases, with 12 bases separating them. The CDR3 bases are TGTGCCAGCATCCCGGTTTTCGACACTGAAGCTTTCTTT. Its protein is CASIPVFDTEAFF.

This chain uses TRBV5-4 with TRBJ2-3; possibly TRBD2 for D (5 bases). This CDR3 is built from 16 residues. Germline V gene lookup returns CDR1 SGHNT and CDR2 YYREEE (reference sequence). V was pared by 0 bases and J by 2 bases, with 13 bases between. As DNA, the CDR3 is TGTGCCAGCAGCTTGGAACAGCGGATTCTCACAGATACGCAGTATTTT. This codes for CASSLEQRILTDTQYF.

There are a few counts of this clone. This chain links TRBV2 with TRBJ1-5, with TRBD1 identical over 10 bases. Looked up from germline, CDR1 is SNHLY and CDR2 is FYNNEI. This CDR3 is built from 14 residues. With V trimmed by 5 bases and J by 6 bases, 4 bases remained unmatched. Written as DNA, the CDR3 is TGTGCCAGCAGTACCGGGACAGGGGCTCAGCCCCAGCATTTT. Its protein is CASSTGTGAQPQHF.

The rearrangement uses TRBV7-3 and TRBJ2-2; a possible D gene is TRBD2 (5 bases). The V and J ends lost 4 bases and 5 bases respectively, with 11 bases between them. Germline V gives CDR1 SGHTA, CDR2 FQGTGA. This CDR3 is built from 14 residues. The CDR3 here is CASSSDPGTGELFF. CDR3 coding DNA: TGTGCCAGCAGCTCAGATCCGGGGACCGGGGAGCTGTTTTTT.

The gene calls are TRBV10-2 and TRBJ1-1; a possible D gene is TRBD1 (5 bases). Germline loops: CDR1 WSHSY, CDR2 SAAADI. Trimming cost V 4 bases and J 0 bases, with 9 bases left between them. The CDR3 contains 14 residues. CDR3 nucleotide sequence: TGCGCCAGCAGTGGTGGGGGGATGAACACTGAAGCTTTCTTT. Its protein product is CASSGGGMNTEAFF.

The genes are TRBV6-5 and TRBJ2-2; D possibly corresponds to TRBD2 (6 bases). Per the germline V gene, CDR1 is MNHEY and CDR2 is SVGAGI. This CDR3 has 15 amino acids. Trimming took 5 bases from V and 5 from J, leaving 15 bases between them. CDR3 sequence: CASSLSSGNTGELFF. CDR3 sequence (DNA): TGTGCCAGCAGTCTAAGTAGCGGAAATACCGGGGAGCTGTTTTTT.

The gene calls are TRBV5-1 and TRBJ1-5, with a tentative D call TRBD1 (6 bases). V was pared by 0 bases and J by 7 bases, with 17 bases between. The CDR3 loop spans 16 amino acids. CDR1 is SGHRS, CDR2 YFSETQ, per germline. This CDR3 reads CASSLGPGGAGQPQHF. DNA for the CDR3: TGCGCCAGCAGCTTGGGCCCCGGGGGCGCCGGACAGCCCCAGCATTTT.

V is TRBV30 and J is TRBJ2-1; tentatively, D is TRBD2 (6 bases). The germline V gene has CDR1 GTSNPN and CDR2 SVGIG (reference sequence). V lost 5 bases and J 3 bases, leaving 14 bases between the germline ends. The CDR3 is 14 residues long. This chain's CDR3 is CAWDPGTGYNEQFF. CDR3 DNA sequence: TGTGCCTGGGACCCCGGGACTGGCTACAATGAGCAGTTCTTC.

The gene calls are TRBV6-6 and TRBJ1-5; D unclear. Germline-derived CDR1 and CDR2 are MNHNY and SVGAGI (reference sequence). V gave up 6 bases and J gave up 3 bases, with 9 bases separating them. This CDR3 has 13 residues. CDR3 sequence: CASSQTVNQPQHF. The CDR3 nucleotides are TGTGCCAGCAGCCAAACCGTCAATCAGCCCCAGCATTTT.

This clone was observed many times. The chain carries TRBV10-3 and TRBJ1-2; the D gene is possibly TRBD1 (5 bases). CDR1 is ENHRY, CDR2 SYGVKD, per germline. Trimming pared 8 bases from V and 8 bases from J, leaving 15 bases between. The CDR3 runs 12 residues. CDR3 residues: CAIGDLDRGYTF. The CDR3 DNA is TGTGCCATCGGGGACCTCGATCGCGGCTACACCTTC.

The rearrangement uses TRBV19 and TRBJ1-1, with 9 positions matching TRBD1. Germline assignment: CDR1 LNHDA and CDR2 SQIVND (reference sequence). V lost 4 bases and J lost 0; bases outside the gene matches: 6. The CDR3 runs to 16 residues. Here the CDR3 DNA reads TGTGCCAGTAGTACCCTACAGGGGGCTGTGAACACTGAAGCTTTCTTT. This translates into CASSTLQGAVNTEAFF.

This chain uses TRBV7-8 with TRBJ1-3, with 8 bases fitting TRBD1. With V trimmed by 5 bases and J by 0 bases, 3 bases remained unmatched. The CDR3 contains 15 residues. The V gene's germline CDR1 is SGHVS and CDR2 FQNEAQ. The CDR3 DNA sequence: TGTGCCAGCAGCCGGGGACAGGCCTCTGGAAACACCATATATTTT. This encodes CASSRGQASGNTIYF.

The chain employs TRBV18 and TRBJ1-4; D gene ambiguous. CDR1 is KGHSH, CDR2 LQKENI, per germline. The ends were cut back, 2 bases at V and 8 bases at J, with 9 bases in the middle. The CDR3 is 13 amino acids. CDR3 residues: CASSPFGGEKLFF. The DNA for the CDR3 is TGTGCCAGCTCACCATTTGGAGGGGAAAAACTGTTTTTT. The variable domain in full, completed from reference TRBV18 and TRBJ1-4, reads NAGVMQNPRHLVRRRGQEARLRCSPMKGHSHVYWYRQLPEEGLKFMVYLQKENIIDESGMPKERFSAEFPKEGPSILRIQQVVRGDSAAYFCASSPFGGEKLFFGSGTQLSVL.

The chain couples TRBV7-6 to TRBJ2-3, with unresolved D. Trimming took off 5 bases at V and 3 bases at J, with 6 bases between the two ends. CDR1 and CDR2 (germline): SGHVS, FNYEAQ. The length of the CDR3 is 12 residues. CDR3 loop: CASSRDTDTQYF. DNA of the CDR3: TGTGCCAGCAGCCGCGATACAGATACGCAGTATTTT.

In DNA, the CDR3 is TGCGCCAGCAGCTTGGATCCTAGCGGGAGGATGGATGAGCAGTTCTTC. Amino acid sequence: CASSLDPSGRMDEQFF. V gene TRBV5-1 combines with J gene TRBJ2-1, with 11 bases fitting TRBD2. Germline assignment: CDR1 SGHRS and CDR2 YFSETQ. J lost 8 bases, V lost 0 bases, and 7 bases had no gene match. The CDR3 length is 16 residues.